A single TCR beta chain is shown here with its context. Its antigen is currently unknown. The sample comes from a study of shared clonotypes between healthy human individuals. There are 12 residues in the CDR3. The germline V and J ends were trimmed by 2 bases and 8 bases, with 7 bases remaining between them. CDR1 is SEHNR, CDR2 FQNEAQ, per germline (reference sequence). Authors' methods: Quality scores were absent from the junction-only immunoSEQ sequences, so filtering differed. Sequencing was performed with immunoSEQ multiplex PCR; in TCRdb, only in-frame clones are kept and a portion is missing. V, J and clone size derive from that table, while D and trimming were established from the DNA sequence. The sample lists 2 million or so clones; around 96% were seen once. General study points: Between a handful of donors, naive CD4 clonotypes were shared at a level of approximately 5%. The genetic and exposure-history diversity represented was limited by few donors.

The naive CD8 fraction comprised CD45RO-negative cells positively selected for CCR7 and excluded terminally differentiated effector memory CD45RA+ cells. Healthy HIV-negative adults with no recent acute infections or vaccinations were recruited as donors. The chain is built from TRBV7-9 and TRBJ2-1; D not certain. The specimen sequenced was naive CD8+ T cells sorted from blood. This TCR derives from a man aged 18 to 29 in good health. This CDR3 reads CASSLFTDEQFF. DNA of the CDR3: TGTGCCAGCAGCTTATTTACAGATGAGCAGTTCTTC.